Detailed here is one T cell receptor beta chain. This sample is part of a study of blood T cell repertoires in COVID-19. Germline CDR1 is SEHNR and CDR2 is FQNEAQ (reference sequence). This CDR3 has 15 residues. V lost 5 bases, J lost 5 bases, and 11 bases stayed unmatched. Clones were read by immunoSEQ multiplex PCR, and TCRdb kept only the in-frame ones, dropping some. The sample lists hundreds of thousands of clones, around 90% occurring once. Cohort 3 recovered donors had two negative PCRs, clearance, or symptom resolution. The clonotype originates from a woman aged 30 to 39 who had recovered from COVID-19. The material sequenced was PBMCs or T cells enriched from blood (not recorded which). V is TRBV7-9 and J is TRBJ2-7, with 8 bases identical to TRBD1. The CDR3 sequence is CASSPSAGRGHEQYF. The CDR3 bases are TGTGCCAGCAGCCCTTCCGCAGGCAGGGGGCACGAGCAGTACTTC.